This TCR beta chain was found in a study of vaccination effects on CD4 cells after COVID-19. For the study at large: Participants each got two BNT162b2 or mRNA-1273 vaccine doses.

The sample holds one count of this clone. The antigen remains unidentified. Measured with immunoSEQ multiplex PCR; TCRdb has only the in-frame clones, and not every one. The sample lists about 34,000 clones, about 80% seen once, with roughly 27% in the top ten. Study conclusions and caveats: Cross-reactivity toward common cold coronaviruses was confined to only 1 of 255 vaccine-induced clones in healthy vaccinees. Clones that were induced by infection or by vaccine showed marked contraction late after vaccination. Few convalescent patients, and no early post-infection timepoints, were available to the study.

Trimming took off 2 bases at V and 6 bases at J, with 20 bases between the two ends. The CDR3 loop spans 16 amino acids. Per germline, CDR1 SNHLY and CDR2 FYNNEI. Antigen-specific CD4+ T cells were expanded with viral peptide pools in the ViraFEST assay before sequencing. CD4+ T cell isolation took place after less than 13 days of culture. Absence of prior SARS-CoV-2 infection characterized the vaccine recipients, who showed negative nucleocapsid antibodies. This receptor was taken from a human donor who received a COVID-19 vaccine. The specimen comprised CD4+ T cells from PBMCs cultured with HCoV-OC43 spike peptides, sampled before COVID-19 vaccination. Documented subset: HCoV-OC43 spike overlapping peptide pool stimulation. J is TRBJ2-7 and V is TRBV2; D might be TRBD2 (5 bases). The CDR3 region is CASSEKVAGLDREQYF. CDR3 DNA: TGTGCCAGCAGTGAAAAGGTGGCGGGTCTGGATCGCGAGCAGTACTTC. Using reference TRBV2 and TRBJ2-7 for the parts outside the CDR3, the full variable domain is EPEVTQTPSHQVTQMGQEVILRCVPISNHLYFYWYRQILGQKVEFLVSFYNNEISEKSEIFDDQFSVERPDGSNFTLKIRSTKLEDSAMYFCASSEKVAGLDREQYFGPGTRLTVT.